A single sample gave rise to the 11 T cell receptor beta chains below, sequenced in a study of breast tumors, draining lymph nodes, adjacent tissues. Via MiXCR, TCRdb re-called the multiplex PCR reads, giving one row per CDR3 protein. The sample carries about 25,000 distinct CDR3 sequences, roughly 20% recorded once. The sample consisted of breast tumor tissue. The receptor set was obtained from a female donor with breast cancer. Some clones in this sample may be carry-over from other donors' samples.

The chain carries TRBV27 and TRBJ1-2, with 9 bases aligning to TRBD1. This CDR3 is built from 14 residues. Germline assignment: CDR1 MNHEY and CDR2 SMNVEV (reference sequence). Unmatched junction bases numbered 3, after V lost 3 bases and J lost 4 bases. The DNA for the CDR3 is TGTGCCAGCAGTTTCGGACAGGGGACCTATGGCTACACCTTC. Translation gives CASSFGQGTYGYTF.

This clonotype came up many times. The chain recombines TRBV30 with TRBJ2-5; D is unresolved. The CDR3 runs 15 residues. Germline-derived CDR1 and CDR2 are GTSNPN and SVGIG (reference sequence). The V gene lost 4 bases and the J gene lost 3 bases, with 18 bases spanning the gap. The CDR3 loop reads CAWMKASGPKETQYF. Written as DNA, the CDR3 is TGTGCCTGGATGAAGGCATCGGGCCCGAAAGAGACCCAGTACTTC.

In regard to this clonotype: The junction shows a germline mismatch at one end, possibly a read error. This chain uses TRBV7-9 with TRBJ2-4, with D perhaps TRBD1 (6 bases). The CDR3 consists of 15 residues. Germline CDR1 reads SEHNR; CDR2 reads FQNEAQ (reference sequence). The CDR3 loop is CASSSGSGDKSIQYF. The CDR3, as DNA: TGTGCCAGCAGCTCCGGCTCAGGGGACAAAAGCATTCAGTACTTC.

The V call is TRBV2, the J call TRBJ2-2; D unclear. V lost 1 base and J 2 bases, leaving 5 bases between the germline ends. From germline, CDR1 is SNHLY and CDR2 FYNNEI. The CDR3 is made up of 14 amino acids. The CDR3 coding sequence is TGTGCCAGCAGTGAAGTAGGCAACACCGGGGAGCTGTTTTTT. Amino acid sequence: CASSEVGNTGELFF.

This clonotype has more than one count but fewer than ten. CDR3 nucleotides: TGTGCCACCAGCAAACTTTCGAACACTGAAGCTTTCTTT. It is translated as CATSKLSNTEAFF. The gene calls are TRBV15 and TRBJ1-1; D not resolved. The CDR3 consists of 13 residues. The germline V and J ends were trimmed by 4 bases and 1 base, with 7 bases remaining between them. Germline-derived CDR1 and CDR2 are LNHNV and YYDKDF (reference sequence).

In its sample, this clonotype was seen many times. The rearrangement uses TRBV20-1 and TRBJ2-3; 7 nucleotides align to TRBD2. Trimming at V came to 6 bases and at J to 6 bases, leaving 15 bases not matched to a gene. The CDR3 is 15 amino acids. Germline-derived CDR1 and CDR2 are DFQATT and SNEGSKA (reference sequence). The CDR3 coding sequence is TGCAGTGCCCAATGGGAGGGGCCGACGTCGGATACGCAGTATTTT. Translated: CSAQWEGPTSDTQYF.

The chain couples TRBV27 to TRBJ2-3; D possibly uses TRBD1 or TRBD2 (5 bases each). The CDR3 runs to 16 residues. The V gene's germline CDR1 is MNHEY and CDR2 SMNVEV (reference sequence). V lost 6 bases and J lost 1, with 17 bases in between. This CDR3 reads CASRGAQGRGTDTQYF. The CDR3 bases are TGTGCCAGCAGGGGAGCCCAGGGTAGAGGCACAGATACGCAGTATTTT.

The CDR3 is CASSPRQSPSPLHF. DNA of the CDR3: TGTGCCAGCAGCCCCCGACAGTCACCCTCACCCCTCCACTTT. The genes are TRBV9 and TRBJ1-6, with D possibly being TRBD1 (5 bases). This CDR3 spans 14 amino acids. Germline CDR1 and CDR2: SGDLS and YYNGEE. Trimming took 4 bases from V and 10 from J, leaving 15 bases between them.

This clonotype is medium-sized. This chain uses TRBV9 with TRBJ2-1; 10 nucleotides line up with TRBD1. The CDR3 has 16 amino acids. Trimming took 3 bases from V and 4 from J; bases not matched to a gene: 7. Germline V gene data show CDR1 as SGDLS and CDR2 as YYNGEE. CDR3 nucleotides: TGTGCCAGCAGCGCTTCCGGGACAGGGGTATACAATGAGCAGTTCTTC. Translated, it gives CASSASGTGVYNEQFF. The variable domain in full, with the rest retrieved from reference TRBV9 and TRBJ2-1, is DSGVTQTPKHLITATGQRVTLRCSPRSGDLSVYWYQQSLDQGLQFLIQYYNGEERAKGNILERFSAQQFPDLHSELNLSSLELGDSALYFCASSASGTGVYNEQFFGPGTRLTVL.

This chain joins TRBV29-1 and TRBJ1-1; no clear D. V was shortened by 7 bases and J by 1 base, with 10 bases between the two germline ends. CDR3 length: 12 amino acids. Per the germline V gene, CDR1 is SQVTM and CDR2 is ANQGSEA. CDR3 residues: CSGRRGNTEAFF. The CDR3 coding sequence is TGCAGCGGTCGCCGGGGGAACACTGAAGCTTTCTTT.

This clonotype was seen ten or more times. The chain combines TRBV3-1 with TRBJ2-3; tentatively, D is TRBD1 (5 bases). The CDR3 is 13 amino acids. Germline V gene data show CDR1 as LGHDT and CDR2 as YNNKEL (reference sequence). Trimming took 3 bases from V and 4 from J, leaving 8 bases between them. CDR3 sequence: CASSHLGADTQYF. The CDR3 nucleotides read TGTGCCAGCAGCCACTTAGGGGCAGATACGCAGTATTTT.